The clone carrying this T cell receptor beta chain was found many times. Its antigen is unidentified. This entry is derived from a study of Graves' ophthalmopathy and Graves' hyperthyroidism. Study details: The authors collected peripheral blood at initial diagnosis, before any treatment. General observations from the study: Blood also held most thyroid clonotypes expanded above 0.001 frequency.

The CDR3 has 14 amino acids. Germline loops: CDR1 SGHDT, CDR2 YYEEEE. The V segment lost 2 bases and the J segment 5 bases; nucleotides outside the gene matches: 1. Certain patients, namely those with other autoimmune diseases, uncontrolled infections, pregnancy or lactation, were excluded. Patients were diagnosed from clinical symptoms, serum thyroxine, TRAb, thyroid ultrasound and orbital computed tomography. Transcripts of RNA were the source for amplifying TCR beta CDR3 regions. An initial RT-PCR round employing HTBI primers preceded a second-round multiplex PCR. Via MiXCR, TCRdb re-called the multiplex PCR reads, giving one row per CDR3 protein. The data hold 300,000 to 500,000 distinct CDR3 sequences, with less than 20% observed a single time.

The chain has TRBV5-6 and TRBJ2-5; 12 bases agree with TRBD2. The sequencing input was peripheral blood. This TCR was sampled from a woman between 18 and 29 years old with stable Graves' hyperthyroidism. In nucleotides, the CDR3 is TGTGCCAGCAGCTTTGGACTAGCGGGGGAGACCCAGTACTTC. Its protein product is CASSFGLAGETQYF.